These 14 T cell receptor beta chains were sequenced from one sample in a study of blood T cell repertoires in COVID-19. Sequencing was performed with immunoSEQ multiplex PCR; in TCRdb, only in-frame clones are kept and a portion is missing. In the table there are 250,000 to 350,000 clones, about nine tenths of which are singletons. The sample taken for sequencing was peripheral blood. These receptors were taken from an older woman with acute or convalescent COVID-19.

The J gene is TRBJ2-5, the V gene TRBV11-2; maybe TRBD1 (6 bases). Between the trimmed V and J ends, which lost 0 bases and 4 bases, there was a span of 15 bases. The CDR3 is 16 amino acids. The germline CDR1 and CDR2 sequences are SGHAT and FQNNGV. The CDR3 protein is CASSLEQGFLGETQYF. CDR3 DNA sequence: TGTGCCAGCAGCTTAGAGCAGGGGTTCCTGGGAGAGACCCAGTACTTC. Based on the CDR3 plus reference TRBV11-2 and TRBJ2-5, the full variable domain is EAGVAQSPRYKIIEKRQSVAFWCNPISGHATLYWYQQILGQGPKLLIQFQNNGVVDDSQLPKDRFSAERLKGVDSTLKIQPAKLEDSAVYLCASSLEQGFLGETQYFGPGTRLLVL.

This chain connects TRBV14 to TRBJ1-2; TRBD1 might be the D (5 bases). The germline V gene encodes CDR1 SGHDN and CDR2 FVKESK. This CDR3 comprises 13 residues. Trimming stripped 4 bases from V and 2 bases from J, with 8 bases between. CDR3 nucleotide sequence: TGTGCCAGCAGCCCGGGACTCAACTATGGCTACACCTTC. Encoded protein: CASSPGLNYGYTF. The variable domain in full, with the rest retrieved from reference TRBV14 and TRBJ1-2, is EAGVTQFPSHSVIEKGQTVTLRCDPISGHDNLYWYRRVMGKEIKFLLHFVKESKQDESGMPNNRFLAERTGGTYSTLKVQPAELEDSGVYFCASSPGLNYGYTFGSGTRLTVV.

The genes are TRBV6-1 and TRBJ1-5, with a possible D match to TRBD1 (6 bases). The CDR3 is made up of 14 amino acids. Between the trimmed V and J ends, which lost 3 bases and 5 bases, there was a span of 11 bases. Germline CDR1 reads MNHNS; CDR2 reads SASEGT. CDR3 nucleotide sequence: TGTGCCAGCAGTGAGGACAGCGCGGATCAGCCCCAGCATTTT. Amino acid sequence: CASSEDSADQPQHF.

The chain employs TRBV27 and TRBJ1-1, with 9 bases fitting TRBD1. This CDR3 comprises 14 residues. J lost 3 bases, V lost 3 bases, and 2 bases had no gene match. CDR1 is MNHEY and CDR2 is SMNVEV in the germline V gene (reference sequence). The CDR3 protein is CASSFTGGHTEAFF. CDR3 DNA sequence: TGTGCCAGCAGTTTCACAGGGGGCCACACTGAAGCTTTCTTT.

The chain carries TRBV5-6 and TRBJ2-2, with 7 bases fitting TRBD2. The CDR3 length is 17 residues. Germline trimming cut 1 base from V and 5 bases from J; bases unmatched to any gene: 11. Per the germline V gene, CDR1 is SGHDT and CDR2 is YYEEEE. The CDR3 DNA reads TGTGCCAGCAGCTTGTCCTCAGGACTAGGGAGGACCGGGGAGCTGTTTTTT. Residues: CASSLSSGLGRTGELFF.

The genes are TRBV11-2 and TRBJ1-1; no reliable D call. The CDR3 is 15 amino acids. Germline CDR1 reads SGHAT; CDR2 reads FQNNGV. Trimming took 5 bases from V and 0 from J, leaving 13 bases between them. This CDR3 is CASSLEGSLNTEAFF. The DNA of the CDR3 is TGTGCCAGCAGCCTCGAAGGGAGTTTGAACACTGAAGCTTTCTTT.

The chain employs TRBV18 and TRBJ1-4; 9 bases map to TRBD1. This CDR3 contains 14 residues. Trimming at V came to 4 bases and at J to 5 bases, leaving 2 bases not matched to a gene. CDR1 and CDR2 (germline): KGHSH, LQKENI. CDR3 sequence: CASSRGTGNEKLFF. DNA for the CDR3: TGTGCCAGCTCACGAGGGACAGGGAATGAAAAACTGTTTTTT.

This chain uses TRBV6-2 or TRBV6-3 with TRBJ2-5; 7 bases line up with TRBD2. The CDR3 extends over 16 amino acids. With 0 bases clipped from V and 6 bases from J, the junction kept 10 bases outside the gene matches. Germline loops: CDR1 MNHEY, CDR2 SVGEGT. CDR3 sequence (DNA): TGTGCCAGCAGTTACTCCCCCTCGGGGGGTTGGCAGACCCAGTACTTC. Translated: CASSYSPSGGWQTQYF.

The chain links TRBV2 to TRBJ2-1; the D is unclear. The CDR3 has 11 amino acids. The germline CDR1 and CDR2 sequences are SNHLY and FYNNEI. V was clipped by 7 bases and J by 15 bases, with 16 bases between them. Here the CDR3 DNA reads TGTGCCAGCACGGGTATGAAGGCCCTGTTCTTC. Protein sequence: CASTGMKALFF.

This clone was detected only a few times. The CDR3 DNA follows: TGTGCCAGCAGTTACGGCAGGACAGAGCAGTTCTTC. As protein: CASSYGRTEQFF. V and J are TRBV6-2 or TRBV6-3 and TRBJ2-1, with TRBD1 as a possible D gene (5 bases). V was pared by 2 bases and J by 10 bases, with 9 bases between. Germline values: CDR1 MNHEY, CDR2 SVGEGT. The CDR3 runs to 12 residues.

This clone was counted once. The rearrangement joins TRBV12-5 to TRBJ2-1; weak D call: TRBD2 (5 bases). In germline, CDR1 is LGHNT, CDR2 FRNRAP. This CDR3 comprises 13 residues. Trimming took off 8 bases at V and 7 bases at J, with 15 bases between the two ends. The CDR3 nucleotides read TGTGCTAGTCGGGTAGACCGAGGGAATGAGCAGTTCTTC. Protein product: CASRVDRGNEQFF.

V usage is TRBV4-3 and J usage is TRBJ1-2; 7 bases fit TRBD1. V dropped 4 bases and J dropped 8; count of bases not matched to a gene: 13. The CDR3 has 15 amino acids. Germline V gives CDR1 LGHNA, CDR2 YSLEER. The CDR3 DNA reads as TGCGCCAGCAGCCTCCAGGGGGTGGGGAGCTTCGGCTACACCTTC. Translating gives CASSLQGVGSFGYTF.

This chain uses TRBV28 with TRBJ2-7, with D possibly being TRBD2 (6 bases). The V end lost 2 bases, the J end lost 2 bases, and 10 bases lay between the germline ends. Germline CDR1 reads MDHEN; CDR2 reads SYDVKM. The CDR3 loop spans 14 amino acids. CDR3 bases: TGTGCCAGCAGTTTAGGTGGGAGGCCCTACGAGCAGTACTTC. It translates to CASSLGGRPYEQYF.

The chain is built from TRBV5-4 and TRBJ2-2, with 10 bases that match TRBD1. Germline assignment: CDR1 SGHNT and CDR2 YYREEE (reference sequence). There are 18 residues in the CDR3. Germline trimming cut 0 bases from V and 6 bases from J; bases unmatched to any gene: 11. CDR3 amino acids: CASSLVPTTGGFAGELFF. The CDR3 coding sequence is TGTGCCAGCAGCTTGGTGCCAACGACAGGGGGCTTCGCCGGGGAGCTGTTTTTT.